Below are 20 T cell receptor beta chains sequenced from a single sample in a study of CD8 T cells in ankylosing spondylitis. TCRdb recomputed calls from the 5' RACE reads with MiXCR, one row per CDR3 protein. The data hold approximately 140,000 distinct CDR3 sequences, with approximately 44% observed a single time. Sequences were obtained from synovial fluid, either unsorted or a sorted T cell fraction (not recorded which). The receptor source for this set is a male donor with ankylosing spondylitis.

The J gene is TRBJ1-1, the V gene TRBV4-2; TRBD1 might be the D (6 bases). V shed 4 bases and J shed 0 bases, with 12 bases lying between them. The germline V gene has CDR1 LGHNA and CDR2 YNFKEQ. The CDR3 runs to 15 residues. The chain's CDR3 is CASSLGTKMNTEAFF. The CDR3 coding sequence is TGTGCCAGCAGCCTCGGGACAAAAATGAACACTGAAGCTTTCTTT.

This clonotype was seen a handful of times. The chain uses TRBV27 and TRBJ2-1, with D unclear. Germline CDR1 is MNHEY and CDR2 is SMNVEV (reference sequence). CDR3 size: 14 residues. V was shortened by 3 bases and J by 6 bases, with 12 bases between the two germline ends. The CDR3 region is CASSLMGYVNEQFF. The CDR3 nucleotides read TGTGCCAGCAGTTTGATGGGGTATGTCAATGAGCAGTTCTTC.

This clonotype was observed a handful of times. The CDR3 here is CASSLTLDGFYGYTF. CDR3 sequence (DNA): TGTGCCAGCAGTTTGACCCTGGACGGCTTCTATGGCTACACCTTC. The J gene is TRBJ1-2, the V gene TRBV12-3 or TRBV12-4; D uncertain. The CDR3 is made up of 15 amino acids. V dropped 3 bases and J dropped 4 bases, with 15 bases sitting between them.

This clonotype appeared a few times. The chain employs TRBV29-1 and TRBJ2-1, with D perhaps TRBD2 (5 bases). The V end lost 6 bases, the J end lost 6 bases, and 12 bases lay between the germline ends. There are 12 residues in the CDR3. Germline-derived CDR1 and CDR2 are SQVTM and ANQGSEA. CDR3 in DNA: TGCAGCGTCCGAAAGGCGGGCAATGAGCAGTTCTTC. It encodes CSVRKAGNEQFF.

The chain recombines TRBV6-5 with TRBJ1-4, with 10 bases matching TRBD1. CDR1 is MNHEY and CDR2 is SVGAGI in the germline V gene. This CDR3 contains 16 residues. V trimming: 0 bases; J trimming: 6 bases; junction bases outside the gene matches: 4. The CDR3 sequence is CASSYSPGTGDEKLFF. In DNA, the CDR3 is TGTGCCAGCAGTTACTCCCCCGGGACAGGGGATGAAAAACTGTTTTTT.

About this clonotype: Compared with germline, one end of the junction differs, possibly owing to a read error. The V and J genes are TRBV3-1 and TRBJ2-7, with a weak D call TRBD2 (5 bases). There are 14 residues in the CDR3. The germline CDR1 and CDR2 sequences are LGHDT and YNNKEL (reference sequence). The CDR3, as DNA: TGTGCCAGCAGCCAAGAAGGACGGCCGACGGGAATAAGCTTC. As protein: CASSQEGRPTGISF.

This clonotype was found a few times. The J gene is TRBJ1-1, the V gene TRBV11-2, with D unclear. This CDR3 has 14 amino acids. The V end was cut by 1 base, the J end by 2 bases, with 8 bases between. Germline V gene data show CDR1 as SGHAT and CDR2 as FQNNGV. CDR3 sequence: CASSLAGGNTEAFF. DNA for the CDR3: TGTGCCAGCAGCTTAGCAGGAGGAAACACTGAAGCTTTCTTT. The full variable domain, rest sourced from reference TRBV11-2 and TRBJ1-1, is EAGVAQSPRYKIIEKRQSVAFWCNPISGHATLYWYQQILGQGPKLLIQFQNNGVVDDSQLPKDRFSAERLKGVDSTLKIQPAKLEDSAVYLCASSLAGGNTEAFFGQGTRLTVV.

A single count supports this clonotype. The chain is built from TRBV4-1 and TRBJ1-2; possible D gene TRBD1, 5 bases. V was pared by 4 bases and J by 6 bases, with 15 bases between. This CDR3 contains 14 residues. Germline lookup yields CDR1 MGHRA and CDR2 YSYEKL. CDR3 amino acids: CASSPAAGSDGYTF. CDR3 in DNA: TGCGCCAGCAGCCCGGCTGCAGGGTCGGATGGCTACACCTTC.

CDR3 sequence: CASSPGTSEQYF. The CDR3 nucleotides are TGTGCCAGCAGTCCCGGGACTAGCGAGCAGTACTTC. The rearrangement uses TRBV12-3 or TRBV12-4 and TRBJ2-7; TRBD2 agrees at 8 bases. This CDR3 spans 12 amino acids. Unmatched junction bases numbered 3, after V lost 5 bases and J lost 6 bases.

CDR3 protein: CASRSSGTEQFF. The CDR3 DNA reads TGTGCCAGCAGAAGTAGCGGGACCGAGCAGTTCTTC. The chain uses TRBV7-2 and TRBJ2-1; 8 nucleotides align to TRBD2. Trimming cost V 6 bases and J 10 bases; bases outside gene matches: 5. This CDR3 is built from 12 residues. Germline V gives CDR1 SGHTA, CDR2 FQGNSA.

This clonotype has at least ten counts. The rearrangement uses TRBV7-8 and TRBJ1-2, with TRBD1 as a possible D gene (6 bases). From germline, CDR1 is SGHVS and CDR2 FQNEAQ. The V end lost 5 bases, the J end lost 3 bases, and 19 bases lay between the germline ends. This CDR3 has 16 residues. The CDR3, as DNA: TGTGCCAGCAGCGAAAATACAGGGTTAGAATACTATGGCTACACCTTC. Protein: CASSENTGLEYYGYTF.

This clonotype appeared a few times. CDR3 bases: TGTGCCAGCAGTTTCTGGGTCCGGGGGAGAGGCACTGAAGCTTTCTTT. The encoded protein is CASSFWVRGRGTEAFF. V and J are TRBV12-3 or TRBV12-4 and TRBJ1-1, with D possibly matching TRBD1 (5 bases). Trimming left V 3 bases short and J 4 bases short, with 18 bases between. The CDR3 covers 16 residues.

This clonotype was observed a handful of times. The rearrangement joins TRBV20-1 to TRBJ2-5; 11 nucleotides match TRBD1. This CDR3 spans 14 amino acids. Trimming took 3 bases from V and 5 from J; bases not matched to a gene: 5. CDR1 and CDR2 from the germline V gene are DFQATT and SNEGSKA (reference sequence). CDR3 coding DNA: TGCAGTGCTAGCGGACAGGGGGCTATGGAGACCCAGTACTTC. This codes for CSASGQGAMETQYF.

The V gene is TRBV12-3 or TRBV12-4, the J gene TRBJ2-3; 8 nucleotides agree with TRBD2. The CDR3 is 15 amino acids. J was trimmed by 0 bases and V by 10 bases; bases with no gene match: 9. CDR3 nucleotide sequence: TGTGCCACTAACCCCCCTAGCGGGAGCACAGATACGCAGTATTTT. Its translation: CATNPPSGSTDTQYF.

This clonotype was counted between two and nine times. The chain uses TRBV7-9 and TRBJ2-7, with D maybe TRBD1 (6 bases). The CDR3 consists of 14 residues. From germline, CDR1 is SEHNR and CDR2 FQNEAQ (reference sequence). V dropped 7 bases and J dropped 3 bases, with 16 bases sitting between them. The CDR3 sequence: CASMPLGAIYEQYF. DNA for the CDR3: TGTGCCAGCATGCCCCTGGGGGCGATCTACGAGCAGTACTTC. The whole variable domain, remainder taken from reference TRBV7-9 and TRBJ2-7, is DTGVSQNPRHKITKRGQNVTFRCDPISEHNRLYWYRQTLGQGPEFLTYFQNEAQLEKSRLLSDRFSAERPKGSFSTLEIQRTEQGDSAMYLCASMPLGAIYEQYFGPGTRLTVT.

This clonotype was recorded a few times. The chain is built from TRBV15 and TRBJ1-1; D uncertain. The germline V and J ends were trimmed by 0 bases and 1 base, with 6 bases remaining between them. CDR3 length: 14 amino acids. Germline-derived CDR1 and CDR2 are LNHNV and YYDKDF (reference sequence). Here the CDR3 DNA reads TGTGCCACCAGCAGAGATTCGGGGAACACTGAAGCTTTCTTT. The encoded protein is CATSRDSGNTEAFF.

V gene TRBV4-1 combines with J gene TRBJ1-4, with D uncertain. This CDR3 is 15 amino acids long. Between the trimmed V and J ends, which lost 2 bases and 4 bases, there was a span of 11 bases. Germline CDR1 MGHRA, CDR2 YSYEKL. In nucleotides, the CDR3 is TGCGCCAGCAGCCAATTTCGGGGATTTAATGAAAAACTGTTTTTT. Encoded protein: CASSQFRGFNEKLFF.

This clonotype was counted only a few times. The chain is built from TRBV5-1 and TRBJ2-3; D remains unclear. This CDR3 is built from 17 residues. Per the germline V gene, CDR1 is SGHRS and CDR2 is YFSETQ. Trimming removed 3 bases at V and 2 bases at J, with 19 bases between. CDR3 protein: CASSSHLSAEVTDTQYF. CDR3 sequence (DNA): TGCGCCAGCAGCTCGCACCTAAGCGCTGAGGTCACAGATACGCAGTATTTT. Using reference TRBV5-1 and TRBJ2-3 for the parts outside the CDR3, the full variable domain is KAGVTQTPRYLIKTRGQQVTLSCSPISGHRSVSWYQQTPGQGLQFLFEYFSETQRNKGNFPGRFSGRQFSNSRSEMNVSTLELGDSALYLCASSSHLSAEVTDTQYFGPGTRLTVL.

This clonotype was counted only a few times. The chain joins TRBV4-1 to TRBJ2-1; D might be TRBD2 (5 bases). The V gene's germline CDR1 is MGHRA and CDR2 YSYEKL. The V end lost 2 bases, the J end lost 4 bases, and 12 bases lay between the germline ends. The CDR3 has 15 residues. The CDR3 region has the DNA TGCGCCAGCAGCCAACACCTTAGCGAGTACAATGAGCAGTTCTTC. Encoded protein: CASSQHLSEYNEQFF.

This clonotype was picked up many times. The J gene is TRBJ2-7, the V gene TRBV9; 7 bases fit TRBD1. With 4 bases clipped from V and 4 bases from J, the junction kept 8 bases outside the gene matches. CDR1 is SGDLS and CDR2 is YYNGEE in the germline V gene. CDR3 size: 14 residues. The CDR3: CASSTDREPYEQYF. Here the CDR3 DNA reads TGTGCCAGCAGCACAGACAGGGAGCCTTACGAGCAGTACTTC.